Each of the 18 T cell receptor beta chains below was sequenced from the same sample in a study of beta chain features in type 1 diabetes. No antigen has been assigned to these receptors. Findings and caveats of the study: A moderate, significant TCRB CDR3 shortening appeared in type 1 diabetes across four CD4+ subsets.

Since all of the isolated RNA was reverse transcribed, expressed TCRB transcripts were what got sequenced. The data were produced by immunoSEQ multiplex PCR, yet TCRdb's version contains in-frame clones alone and is incomplete. The sample gives 120,000 or so clones, about a sixth of which show up once; about 2.1% is in the top ten. Sequenced: central memory CD4+ T cells from blood. The receptors originated from a man aged 25-45 years with type 1 diabetes.

This chain connects TRBV5-1 to TRBJ1-1, with 7 bases fitting TRBD1. CDR1 SGHRS and CDR2 YFSETQ come from the germline V gene. The CDR3 is 12 amino acids. The junction had 6 bases not matched to a gene; V was cut back by 6 bases and J by 7 bases. The CDR3 DNA reads as TGCGCCAGCAACGAGGGGGACAGTGAAGCTTTCTTT. Translation: CASNEGDSEAFF.

This clone was counted between two and nine times. CDR3 loop: CASSEPGTGRNTEAFF. As DNA, the CDR3 is TGTGCCAGCAGTGAACCTGGGACAGGGAGGAATACTGAAGCTTTCTTT. The chain recombines TRBV2 with TRBJ1-1; 9 bases fit TRBD1. There are 16 residues in the CDR3. Germline trimming cut 2 bases from V and 5 bases from J; bases unmatched to any gene: 9. Per germline, CDR1 SNHLY and CDR2 FYNNEI. The full variable domain, with the rest looked up from reference TRBV2 and TRBJ1-1, is EPEVTQTPSHQVTQMGQEVILRCVPISNHLYFYWYRQILGQKVEFLVSFYNNEISEKSEIFDDQFSVERPDGSNFTLKIRSTKLEDSAMYFCASSEPGTGRNTEAFFGQGTRLTVV.

This rearrangement joins TRBV5-1 to TRBJ2-5, with TRBD1 matching over 8 bases. Germline V gives CDR1 SGHRS, CDR2 YFSETQ. This CDR3 is built from 13 residues. Trimming took 5 bases from V and 5 from J; bases not matched to a gene: 5. In nucleotides, the CDR3 is TGCGCCAGCAGGGAGGACAGGGCCGAGACCCAGTACTTC. Protein: CASREDRAETQYF.

DNA for the CDR3: TGTGCCAGCAGGACAGGGGCTCTCACTAATGAAAAACTGTTTTTT. This translates into CASRTGALTNEKLFF. The chain uses TRBV7-2 and TRBJ1-4; TRBD1 agrees at 8 bases. The germline V gene encodes CDR1 SGHTA and CDR2 FQGNSA. CDR3 size: 15 residues. Trimming removed 6 bases from V and 2 bases from J; junction bases left unmatched: 5.

This clone showed up many times. The V call is TRBV27, the J call TRBJ2-5; the D gene could be TRBD1 or TRBD2 (5 bases each). Germline CDR1 MNHEY, CDR2 SMNVEV (reference sequence). This CDR3 contains 14 residues. Trimming took 5 bases from V and 9 from J, leaving 19 bases between them. The CDR3 loop reads CASSAGALAQSQYF. The CDR3 DNA is TGTGCCAGCAGTGCCGGGGCATTGGCCCAATCCCAGTACTTC.

In its sample, this clone was seen a few times. The rearrangement links TRBV28 to TRBJ1-5, with a tentative D call TRBD1 (5 bases). CDR1 and CDR2 from the germline V gene are MDHEN and SYDVKM. V lost 5 bases and J lost 5, with 10 bases in between. The CDR3 has 13 amino acids. The CDR3 protein is CASSQGLHQPQHF. The CDR3 nucleotides are TGTGCCAGCAGTCAGGGTCTCCATCAGCCCCAGCATTTT.

This rearrangement joins TRBV25-1 to TRBJ2-3; 8 positions agree with TRBD1. The CDR3 runs 16 residues. J gave up 3 bases and V 6 bases, and 11 bases lay outside the gene matches. Germline V gives CDR1 MGHDK, CDR2 SYGVNS. CDR3 amino acids: CASSAAGTGRTDTQYF. CDR3 DNA sequence: TGTGCCAGCAGCGCCGCCGGGACAGGCCGGACAGATACGCAGTATTTT.

This clone was seen only a few times. This sequence joins TRBV7-2 and TRBJ2-5; 7 bases are shared with TRBD2. V lost 0 bases and J lost 2; bases outside the gene matches: 6. Germline loops: CDR1 SGHTA, CDR2 FQGNSA. The CDR3 extends over 16 amino acids. The CDR3 sequence: CASSLASGVPQETQYF. CDR3 DNA: TGTGCCAGCAGCTTAGCGAGCGGGGTCCCACAAGAGACCCAGTACTTC.

The chain is built from TRBV9 and TRBJ2-1; 7 nucleotides agree with TRBD2. Germline CDR1 reads SGDLS; CDR2 reads YYNGEE. There are 15 residues in the CDR3. V was clipped by 6 bases and J by 0 bases; unmatched bases: 6. CDR3 sequence (DNA): TGTGCCAGCACGGTGGGAGGGAGCTCCTACAATGAGCAGTTCTTC. Encoded protein: CASTVGGSSYNEQFF.

The chain joins TRBV28 to TRBJ1-1; D may be TRBD1 (6 bases). With 4 bases removed from V and 0 bases from J, the gap between germline ends came to 12 bases. The CDR3 spans 15 residues. CDR1 MDHEN and CDR2 SYDVKM come from the germline V gene. The CDR3 region is CASSYRVSVNTEAFF. CDR3 DNA sequence: TGTGCCAGCAGTTACAGGGTGTCGGTGAACACTGAAGCTTTCTTT. Filled out from reference TRBV28 and TRBJ1-1, the complete variable domain reads DVKVTQSSRYLVKRTGEKVFLECVQDMDHENMFWYRQDPGLGLRLIYFSYDVKMKEKGDIPEGYSVSREKKERFSLILESASTNQTSMYLCASSYRVSVNTEAFFGQGTRLTVV.

The rearrangement joins TRBV4-3 to TRBJ1-5, with D maybe TRBD1 (5 bases). Trimming removed 0 bases from V and 5 bases from J, with 14 bases in between. Germline V gene sequence: CDR1 LGHNA, CDR2 YSLEER. The CDR3 covers 16 residues. The CDR3 sequence is CASSQDLGGSDQPQHF. DNA for the CDR3: TGCGCCAGCAGCCAAGATCTGGGGGGATCCGATCAGCCCCAGCATTTT.

The chain joins TRBV4-3 to TRBJ1-2; D gene unclear. Germline CDR1 and CDR2: LGHNA and YSLEER. The CDR3 spans 15 residues. Trimming cost V 0 bases and J 5 bases, with 13 bases left between them. The CDR3 region is CASSQDTGIGYGYTF. CDR3 DNA: TGCGCCAGCAGCCAAGATACGGGAATCGGGTATGGCTACACCTTC.

This clone has just a few counts. The rearrangement uses TRBV5-1 and TRBJ2-7, with a possible D match to TRBD2 (7 bases). The CDR3 loop spans 15 amino acids. Deletions cut 4 bases from V and 1 base from J, with 15 bases between. Germline loops: CDR1 SGHRS, CDR2 YFSETQ. The CDR3 region has the DNA TGCGCCAGCAGCGCCGGACTAGGGACATCCTACGAGCAGTACTTC. Amino acids: CASSAGLGTSYEQYF.

This clone was seen more than once but under ten times. This sequence joins TRBV29-1 and TRBJ1-1, with TRBD1 matching over 9 bases. CDR3 length equals 11 residues. CDR1 and CDR2 from the germline V gene are SQVTM and ANQGSEA. The V gene end was trimmed by 5 bases and the J gene end by 7 bases; junction bases not matched to a gene: 2. The CDR3 is CSVRTGVEAFF. The CDR3 DNA reads TGCAGCGTTCGGACAGGGGTTGAAGCTTTCTTT.

This clone occurred a few times. This rearrangement joins TRBV10-3 to TRBJ2-1, with TRBD2 identical over 9 bases. This CDR3 contains 16 residues. Germline assignment: CDR1 ENHRY and CDR2 SYGVKD. V lost 4 bases and J lost 0; bases outside the gene matches: 4. CDR3 region: CAISVLAGSSYNEQFF. CDR3 in DNA: TGTGCCATCAGTGTCCTAGCGGGGAGCTCCTACAATGAGCAGTTCTTC.

This clone occurred a few times. This chain connects TRBV6-5 to TRBJ2-3; D call uncertain. The V end lost 4 bases, the J end lost 5 bases, and 10 bases lay between the germline ends. CDR1 is MNHEY and CDR2 is SVGAGI in the germline V gene. The CDR3 totals 13 residues. This chain's CDR3 is CASSFELRDTQYF. In nucleotides, the CDR3 is TGTGCCAGCAGTTTCGAACTTCGAGATACGCAGTATTTT.

The rearrangement joins TRBV23-1 to TRBJ1-5, with a weak D call TRBD1 (5 bases). TRBV23-1 is sorted into the ORF group, with uncertain function. Trimming shortened V by 2 bases and J by 2 bases, and 16 bases separated the two germline ends. This CDR3 has 17 residues. The CDR3 bases are TGCGCCAGCAGTCAAACCGCGGGGGTTGGAGGCAATCAGCCCCAGCATTTT. It codes for CASSQTAGVGGNQPQHF.

The V call is TRBV7-2, the J call TRBJ2-3; tentatively, D is TRBD2 (6 bases). The length of the CDR3 is 15 residues. The V gene's germline CDR1 is SGHTA and CDR2 FQGNSA. V was trimmed by 0 bases and J by 3 bases, leaving 10 bases between them. The CDR3 DNA reads as TGTGCCAGCAGCTTAGCGGGGCTAGCGACAGATACGCAGTATTTT. Protein: CASSLAGLATDTQYF.